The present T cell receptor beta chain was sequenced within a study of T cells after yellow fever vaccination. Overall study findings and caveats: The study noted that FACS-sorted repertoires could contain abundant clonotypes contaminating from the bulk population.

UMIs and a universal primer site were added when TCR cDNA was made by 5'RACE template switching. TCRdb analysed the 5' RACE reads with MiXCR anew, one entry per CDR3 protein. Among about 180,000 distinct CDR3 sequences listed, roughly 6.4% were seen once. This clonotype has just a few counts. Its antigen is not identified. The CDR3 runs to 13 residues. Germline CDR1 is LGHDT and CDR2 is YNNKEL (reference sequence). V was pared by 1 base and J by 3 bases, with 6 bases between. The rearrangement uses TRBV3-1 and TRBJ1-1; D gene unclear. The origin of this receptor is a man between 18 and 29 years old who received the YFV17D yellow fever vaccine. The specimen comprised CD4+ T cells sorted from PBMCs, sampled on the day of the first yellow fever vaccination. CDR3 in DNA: TGTGCCAGCAGCCAAGTACAGTACACTGAAGCTTTCTTT. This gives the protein CASSQVQYTEAFF.